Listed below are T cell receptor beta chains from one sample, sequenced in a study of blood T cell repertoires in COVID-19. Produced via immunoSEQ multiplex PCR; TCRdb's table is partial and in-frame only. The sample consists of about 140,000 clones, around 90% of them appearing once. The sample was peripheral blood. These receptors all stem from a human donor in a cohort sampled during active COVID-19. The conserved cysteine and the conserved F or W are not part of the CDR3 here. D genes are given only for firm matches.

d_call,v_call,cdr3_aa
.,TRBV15,ATSRDNSGANVLT
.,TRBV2,ASRLTPEQF
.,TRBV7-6,ASSPERAGRTQY
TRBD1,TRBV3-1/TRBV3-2,ASSQGRTGFFRT
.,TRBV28,ASSLWGAGNTIY
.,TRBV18,ASSEAQGSTEAF
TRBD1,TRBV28,ASGRQGNTQY
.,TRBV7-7,ASSRSGGSQETQY
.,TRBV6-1,ASSEQAFNSYEQY
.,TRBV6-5,ASSYSETSNYGYT
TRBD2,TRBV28,ASSLPPWGGGGTDTQY
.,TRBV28,ASWANYGYT
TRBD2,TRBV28,ASSPGLAGTDTQY
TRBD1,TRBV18,ASSPPRGTGASGANVLT
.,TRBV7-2,ASSFLGGTGELF
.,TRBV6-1,ASSDLDRNPYGYT
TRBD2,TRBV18,ASSWGTSGNEQF
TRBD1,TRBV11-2,ASSFLDRGEETQY
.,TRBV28,ASSRLGRHNYGYT
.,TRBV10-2,ASSGGALTEAF
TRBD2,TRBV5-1,ASSLNGRYEQY
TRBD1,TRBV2,ASRWTGGSVDQPQH
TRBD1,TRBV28,ASSTTGVGSYEQY
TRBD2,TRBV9,ASSTWGGEHTDTQY
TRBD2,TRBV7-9,ASRSGGSFDEQF
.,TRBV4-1,ASSQGRGSPYEQY
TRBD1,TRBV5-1,ASSLETGSVSAEAF